Listed below are T cell receptor beta chains from one sample, sequenced in a study of T-cell reconstitution after alpha-beta-depleted transplantation in children. In TCRdb, the PCR reads were re-called with MiXCR into one record per CDR3 protein. The data show just over 350,000 distinct CDR3 sequences, roughly 13% seen once. The specimen was PBMCs, collected from the stem cell graft. The origin of the receptors is a human donor who donated a stem cell graft to a child with Fanconi anemia. The CDR3 runs from the conserved cysteine through the conserved F or W. A D gene is named only where the DNA matches it firmly. The size field is filled for only some rows; it gives once, few, many or a size class.

D: -; V: TRBV2; size: -; J: TRBJ2-3; CDR3: CASSEGQDTQYF; DNA: TGTGCCAGCAGTGAAGGGCAAGATACGCAGTATTTT
D: -; V: TRBV20-1; size: few; J: TRBJ1-4; CDR3: CSASTDAINEKLFF; DNA: TGCAGTGCTAGTACAGATGCTATTAATGAAAAACTGTTTTTT
D: -; V: TRBV7-7; size: few; J: TRBJ2-5; CDR3: CASSLALGSQKTQYF; DNA: TGTGCTAGCAGCTTAGCGTTGGGTAGCCAAAAGACCCAGTACTTC
D: TRBD2; V: TRBV20-1; size: few; J: TRBJ2-3; CDR3: CSGGGRADTQYF; DNA: TGCTCAGGCGGGGGGAGGGCAGATACGCAGTATTTT
D: -; V: TRBV6-5; size: few; J: TRBJ1-6; CDR3: CASSYSGMDSPLHF; DNA: TGTGCCAGCAGTTACTCAGGGATGGATTCACCCCTCCACTTT
D: TRBD2; V: TRBV9; size: -; J: TRBJ2-7; CDR3: CASSAGTRVREQYF; DNA: TGTGCCAGCAGCGCCGGGACTAGAGTTCGTGAGCAGTACTTC
D: -; V: TRBV5-1; size: few; J: TRBJ2-3; CDR3: CASSLGTAGDTQYF; DNA: TGCGCCAGCAGCCTCGGGACGGCAGGAGATACGCAGTATTTT
D: -; V: TRBV6-2/TRBV6-3; size: many; J: TRBJ1-6; CDR3: CASRGGFGNSPLHF; DNA: TGTGCCAGCAGGGGGGGATTCGGCAATTCACCCCTCCACTTT
D: TRBD1; V: TRBV27; size: few; J: TRBJ2-1; CDR3: CATGQGVRVNEQFF; DNA: TGTGCCACCGGACAGGGTGTGAGGGTGAATGAGCAGTTCTTC
D: -; V: TRBV7-8; size: few; J: TRBJ1-4; CDR3: CASSLRRVGPNEKLFF; DNA: TGTGCCAGCAGCTTAAGGAGGGTAGGACCTAATGAAAAACTGTTTTTT
D: -; V: TRBV10-3; size: few; J: TRBJ2-1; CDR3: CASGEAAEDEQFF; DNA: TGTGCCTCCGGTGAGGCGGCCGAGGATGAGCAGTTCTTC
D: -; V: TRBV4-1; size: few; J: TRBJ1-1; CDR3: CASSQADQNTEAFF; DNA: TGCGCCAGCAGCCAGGCGGATCAGAACACTGAAGCTTTCTTT
D: -; V: TRBV5-5; size: -; J: TRBJ2-1; CDR3: CASSLAPPVSYNEQFF; DNA: TGTGCCAGCAGCTTGGCCCCTCCCGTCTCCTACAATGAGCAGTTCTTC
D: -; V: TRBV9; size: many; J: TRBJ2-3; CDR3: CASKGGDSTDTQYF; DNA: TGTGCCAGTAAGGGGGGGGATAGCACAGATACGCAGTATTTT
D: -; V: TRBV15; size: few; J: TRBJ1-5; CDR3: CATSIQYSNQPQHF; DNA: TGTGCCACCAGCATACAGTATAGCAATCAGCCCCAGCATTTT
D: -; V: TRBV27; size: few; J: TRBJ2-2; CDR3: CASRLEPPLRELFF; DNA: TGTGCCAGCAGACTCGAACCACCTCTCCGGGAGCTGTTTTTT
D: TRBD1; V: TRBV12-3/TRBV12-4; size: -; J: TRBJ1-1; CDR3: CAIRTGGSKAEAFF; DNA: TGTGCCATCCGGACAGGGGGCTCTAAGGCTGAAGCTTTCTTT
D: TRBD2; V: TRBV4-1; size: -; J: TRBJ2-1; CDR3: CASSRSLTTSGANEQFF; DNA: TGCGCCAGCAGCCGATCCCTGACGACTAGCGGGGCTAATGAGCAGTTCTTC
D: -; V: TRBV30; size: -; J: TRBJ2-2; CDR3: CAWSPTQGRTGELFF; DNA: TGTGCCTGGAGTCCAACGCAGGGCCGCACCGGGGAGCTGTTTTTT
D: -; V: TRBV5-1; size: few; J: TRBJ2-4; CDR3: CASSQQTGGFIQYF; DNA: TGCGCCAGCAGCCAACAGACAGGCGGGTTCATTCAGTACTTC
D: -; V: TRBV6-6; size: -; J: TRBJ1-1; CDR3: CASKEGNTEAFF; DNA: TGTGCCAGCAAGGAGGGGAACACTGAAGCTTTCTTT
D: -; V: TRBV28; size: few; J: TRBJ1-1; CDR3: CASSLITAPNTEAFF; DNA: TGTGCCAGCAGTTTAATAACAGCCCCAAACACTGAAGCTTTCTTT
D: TRBD2; V: TRBV7-2; size: few; J: TRBJ2-1; CDR3: CASSPQQRGAHNEQFF; DNA: TGTGCCAGCAGCCCTCAGCAGCGGGGGGCCCACAATGAGCAGTTCTTC
D: -; V: TRBV11-2; size: many; J: TRBJ1-5; CDR3: CASSLGYGTYSNQPQHF; DNA: TGTGCCAGCAGCTTGGGGTACGGGACCTATAGCAATCAGCCCCAGCATTTT
D: -; V: TRBV6-1; size: few; J: TRBJ1-2; CDR3: CASRNPQGTYGYTF; DNA: TGTGCCAGCAGAAACCCTCAGGGAACCTATGGCTACACCTTC
D: TRBD2; V: TRBV29-1; size: many; J: TRBJ2-5; CDR3: CTVRGGVSSETQYF; DNA: TGCACCGTCCGCGGGGGGGTATCATCCGAGACCCAGTACTTC
D: -; V: TRBV20-1; size: -; J: TRBJ2-5; CDR3: CSALVQETQYF; DNA: TGCAGTGCTCTGGTCCAAGAGACCCAGTACTTC
D: TRBD1; V: TRBV4-3; size: many; J: TRBJ2-1; CDR3: CASSQDRDRIYNEQFF; DNA: TGCGCCAGCAGCCAGGACCGGGACAGGATCTACAATGAGCAGTTCTTC
D: TRBD1; V: TRBV7-2; size: medium-sized; J: TRBJ2-2; CDR3: CASSFGPGQSTGELFF; DNA: TGTGCCAGCAGCTTTGGACCGGGACAGTCCACCGGGGAGCTGTTTTTT
D: TRBD1; V: TRBV5-1; size: many; J: TRBJ2-3; CDR3: CASSLRTGTTDTQYF; DNA: TGCGCCAGCAGCTTAAGGACAGGGACCACAGATACGCAGTATTTT
D: -; V: TRBV5-1; size: few; J: TRBJ2-2; CDR3: CASSVDVTSTGELFF; DNA: TGCGCCAGCAGCGTGGACGTTACGAGCACCGGGGAGCTGTTTTTT
D: -; V: TRBV13; size: many; J: TRBJ1-3; CDR3: CASSFRDLGNTIYF; DNA: TGTGCCAGCAGCTTTCGGGACCTTGGAAACACCATATATTTT
D: TRBD1; V: TRBV4-3; size: many; J: TRBJ1-5; CDR3: CASSQTGESNQPQHF; DNA: TGCGCCAGCAGCCAGACAGGGGAAAGCAATCAGCCCCAGCATTTT
D: TRBD1; V: TRBV27; size: -; J: TRBJ2-1; CDR3: CASSLRDRVWQFF; DNA: TGTGCCAGCAGTTTAAGGGACAGGGTTTGGCAGTTCTTC
D: -; V: TRBV20-1; size: -; J: TRBJ2-2; CDR3: CSARDGSGTGELFF; DNA: TGCAGTGCTAGAGACGGGTCTGGCACCGGGGAGCTGTTTTTT
D: -; V: TRBV3-1; size: few; J: TRBJ2-5; CDR3: CASSQRPGPAETQYF; DNA: TGTGCCAGCAGCCAACGCCCGGGACCTGCAGAGACCCAGTACTTC
D: -; V: TRBV7-8; size: many; J: TRBJ2-2; CDR3: CASSSQERRRSGELFF; DNA: TGTGCCAGCAGCTCGCAGGAGCGGAGGAGGTCCGGGGAGCTGTTTTTT
D: TRBD2; V: TRBV2; size: many; J: TRBJ2-2; CDR3: CASRLTSPTGELFF; DNA: TGTGCCAGCCGGTTGACTAGCCCCACCGGGGAGCTGTTTTTT
D: TRBD1; V: TRBV11-2; size: once; J: TRBJ2-3; CDR3: CASVGQGTDTQYF; DNA: TGTGCCTCAGTGGGACAGGGGACAGATACGCAGTATTTT
D: -; V: TRBV6-1; size: few; J: TRBJ1-1; CDR3: CASSEDITPGTEAFF; DNA: TGTGCCAGCAGTGAGGACATTACACCGGGAACTGAAGCTTTCTTT
D: -; V: TRBV11-2; size: -; J: TRBJ2-7; CDR3: CASSWGGVGTGRTYEQYF; DNA: TGTGCCAGCAGCTGGGGCGGGGTCGGGACCGGGAGAACCTACGAGCAGTACTTC
D: -; V: TRBV10-3; size: few; J: TRBJ1-5; CDR3: CAISETAADQPQHF; DNA: TGTGCCATCAGTGAGACGGCGGCGGATCAGCCCCAGCATTTT
D: -; V: TRBV18; size: few; J: TRBJ2-3; CDR3: CASSLLYPDTQYF; DNA: TGTGCCAGCTCACTCCTATACCCAGATACGCAGTATTTT
D: -; V: TRBV7-2; size: -; J: TRBJ2-5; CDR3: CASSVVRGLGETQYF; DNA: TGTGCCAGCAGCGTAGTCAGGGGTTTAGGAGAGACCCAGTACTTC
D: -; V: TRBV4-3; size: few; J: TRBJ2-3; CDR3: CASSTIGGLADTQYF; DNA: TGCGCCAGCAGCACTATCGGGGGCTTGGCAGATACGCAGTATTTT
D: -; V: TRBV20-1; size: few; J: TRBJ1-1; CDR3: CSARDRQKGDTEAFF; DNA: TGCAGTGCTAGGGACAGACAGAAAGGGGACACTGAAGCTTTCTTT
D: -; V: TRBV20-1; size: many; J: TRBJ2-5; CDR3: CSASLAADGTQYF; DNA: TGCAGTGCTAGTCTGGCGGCGGACGGGACCCAGTACTTC
D: -; V: TRBV29-1; size: many; J: TRBJ1-2; CDR3: CSVEMGQLGDYGYTF; DNA: TGCAGCGTTGAAATGGGCCAGCTAGGGGACTATGGCTACACCTTC
D: -; V: TRBV2; size: -; J: TRBJ1-2; CDR3: CASSLGDIPYGYTF; DNA: TGTGCCAGCAGTTTAGGAGACATCCCTTATGGCTACACCTTC
D: TRBD1; V: TRBV18; size: -; J: TRBJ2-1; CDR3: CASSSSQGVGNNEQFF; DNA: TGTGCCAGCTCGTCTTCCCAGGGGGTCGGCAACAATGAGCAGTTCTTC
D: -; V: TRBV5-1; size: few; J: TRBJ2-1; CDR3: CASSSGDTSYNEQFF; DNA: TGCGCCAGCAGCTCGGGGGATACGTCCTACAATGAGCAGTTCTTC
D: TRBD1; V: TRBV7-8; size: -; J: TRBJ1-1; CDR3: CASSPSMGTGDTEAFF; DNA: TGTGCCAGCAGCCCATCGATGGGGACAGGGGACACTGAAGCTTTCTTT
D: -; V: TRBV6-2/TRBV6-3; size: few; J: TRBJ1-2; CDR3: CASSYSAYGYTF; DNA: TGTGCCAGCAGTTACTCAGCGTATGGCTACACCTTC